These 10 T cell receptor beta chains share one sample of origin, sequenced in a study of blood T cell repertoires in COVID-19. This table comes from immunoSEQ multiplex PCR, and its TCRdb copy is limited to in-frame clones, with some not included. This sample has about 140,000 clones, with over 80% found just once. The source material was peripheral blood. The receptors here all came from an elderly woman with acute or convalescent COVID-19.

The V gene is TRBV2, the J gene TRBJ2-6; no clear D. V dropped 3 bases and J dropped 1 base, with 4 bases sitting between them. Germline V CDR1 and CDR2: SNHLY, FYNNEI. The CDR3 runs to 14 residues. CDR3 in amino acids: CASSDRSGANVLTF. DNA of the CDR3: TGTGCCAGCAGTGACAGATCTGGGGCCAACGTCCTGACTTTC.

V and J are TRBV6-2 or TRBV6-3 and TRBJ1-1, with D uncertain. This CDR3 has 15 amino acids. Germline V CDR1 and CDR2: MNHEY, SVGEGT. Trimming took 0 bases from V and 3 from J, leaving 11 bases between them. Here the CDR3 DNA reads TGTGCCAGCAGTTACTCGAGGAGAAGGCACACTGAAGCTTTCTTT. It is translated as CASSYSRRRHTEAFF.

The rearrangement joins TRBV20-1 to TRBJ2-3; perhaps TRBD1 as D (6 bases). The CDR3 totals 14 residues. The germline V gene encodes CDR1 DFQATT and CDR2 SNEGSKA (reference sequence). The V end was cut by 3 bases, the J end by 2 bases, with 12 bases between. The DNA for the CDR3 is TGCAGTGCTAGTAGGGGGACCATCACAGATACGCAGTATTTT. Translated, it gives CSASRGTITDTQYF.

The sample holds one count of this clone. The gene calls are TRBV7-2 and TRBJ1-2; 7 bases line up with TRBD1. CDR3 length: 17 amino acids. Per the germline V gene, CDR1 is SGHTA and CDR2 is FQGNSA. The junction had 7 bases not matched to a gene; V was cut back by 0 bases and J by 0 bases. CDR3 sequence reads: CASSLAPRQGPNYGYTF. Written as DNA, the CDR3 is TGTGCCAGCAGCTTAGCCCCTCGACAGGGCCCTAACTATGGCTACACCTTC.

The chain is built from TRBV5-1 and TRBJ1-4; 7 nucleotides match TRBD1. The junction had 5 bases not matched to a gene; V was cut back by 1 base and J by 5 bases. CDR3 length equals 15 residues. The germline gives CDR1 SGHRS, CDR2 YFSETQ. CDR3 sequence (DNA): TGCGCCAGCAGCTTGTTTTCACAGGGGAATGAAAAACTGTTTTTT. Amino acid sequence: CASSLFSQGNEKLFF.

The rearrangement joins TRBV19 to TRBJ1-2; D is perhaps TRBD1 (6 bases). The V gene's germline CDR1 is LNHDA and CDR2 SQIVND (reference sequence). The CDR3 covers 14 residues. Trimming cost V 6 bases and J 4 bases, with 15 bases left between them. The CDR3 here is CASSALQGGYGYTF. As DNA, the CDR3 is TGTGCCAGTAGCGCCCTACAGGGTGGCTATGGCTACACCTTC.

The J gene is TRBJ2-3, the V gene TRBV3-1 (or the pseudogene TRBV3-2), with TRBD2 as a possible D gene (5 bases). This CDR3 spans 13 amino acids. Between the trimmed V and J ends, which lost 7 bases and 0 bases, there was a span of 8 bases. The germline gives CDR1 LGHDT, CDR2 YNNKEL (reference sequence). The chain's CDR3 is CASTGGSTDTQYF. The CDR3 DNA is TGTGCCAGCACTGGCGGGAGCACAGATACGCAGTATTTT.

The chain joins TRBV2 to TRBJ1-1; TRBD1 might be the D (5 bases). Germline lookup yields CDR1 SNHLY and CDR2 FYNNEI. The CDR3 contains 14 residues. Trimming removed 7 bases at V and 1 base at J, with 13 bases between. This CDR3 is CASTPLTANTEAFF. The CDR3 DNA sequence: TGTGCCAGCACTCCCTTGACAGCGAACACTGAAGCTTTCTTT.

The gene calls are TRBV11-2 and TRBJ1-2; 7 nucleotides align to TRBD1. This CDR3 spans 14 amino acids. Germline CDR1 reads SGHAT; CDR2 reads FQNNGV. The J segment lost 5 bases and the V segment lost 2 bases, leaving 5 bases of the junction unmatched. The CDR3 sequence: CASSLNRGAYGYTF. The CDR3 DNA reads as TGTGCCAGCAGCTTAAACAGGGGCGCTTATGGCTACACCTTC.

The chain has TRBV7-2 and TRBJ2-7; TRBD1 agrees at 8 bases. The CDR3 has 14 residues. Losses at the gene ends were 2 bases for V and 7 bases for J; bases not matched to a gene: 7. CDR1 and CDR2 (germline): SGHTA, FQGNSA. The CDR3 DNA reads as TGTGCCAGCAGCTTAACCCAGGGGGCTGGTGAGCAGTACTTC. This translates into CASSLTQGAGEQYF.